The clone carrying this T cell receptor (beta chain) was detected once. Its antigen remains unidentified. TCRdb re-derived calls from the reads in MiXCR, one entry per CDR3 protein. The sample shows more than 60,000 distinct CDR3 sequences, 60% to 65% of them seen only once. The V segment lost 6 bases and the J segment 4 bases; nucleotides outside the gene matches: 9. The CDR3 contains 15 residues. The data were taken from a study of type 1 regulatory T cells. Sequencing was carried out using cultured non-Tr1 T cells, either the whole culture or a sorted T cell fraction (not recorded which). This sequence originates from a human donor in good health. This chain joins TRBV12-3 or TRBV12-4 and TRBJ2-3; TRBD2 matches 8 bases. As DNA, the CDR3 is TGTGCCAGCAGACCGGAGCGGGAGTCCCCAGATACGCAGTATTTT. It specifies CASRPERESPDTQYF.